This T cell receptor beta chain was sequenced during a study of shared clonotypes between healthy human individuals. Overall study: Per donor, three plates held CD4 naive cells, three held CD4 memory, two held CD8 naive and one held CD8 memory. Broader study findings: Non-shared clonotypes had lower generation probabilities than those shared by all four donors.

Sorted-subset replicate PCRs used 200 ng DNA, some 31,000 T cell genomes. The data were produced by immunoSEQ multiplex PCR, yet TCRdb's version contains in-frame clones alone and is incomplete. The data show roughly 850,000 clones, roughly 96% seen once. CDR3 size: 15 residues. The germline gives CDR1 MNHEY, CDR2 SMNVEV (reference sequence). V trimming: 5 bases; J trimming: 6 bases; junction bases outside the gene matches: 10. A note on this clone: The target antigen is unknown.

CD45RO-negative cells were positively selected for CCR7, leaving out terminally differentiated effector memory CD45RA+ cells. Only Caucasian adults living in Nashville, Tennessee served as donors. This sequence originates from a man aged 30-40 years in good health. Sequenced sample: naive CD8+ T cells sorted from blood. The J gene is TRBJ2-7, the V gene TRBV27; TRBD2 matches at 10 bases. This chain's CDR3 is CASSPRPSGRIEQYF. The CDR3 coding sequence is TGTGCCAGCAGTCCCCGTCCTAGCGGGAGAATCGAGCAGTACTTC.